This TCR beta chain was sequenced for a study of regulatory T cells in long-lasting Graves disease. Sequencing libraries for TCR beta were prepared with iRepertoire HTBI primers and Arm-PCR of CDR3 regions. As handled by the study authors: The study identified under 80 TRBV and 14 to 15 TRBJ segments across samples. TCRdb re-called the multiplex PCR reads through MiXCR, storing one row per CDR3 protein. The V and J calls, along with clone size, are taken from TCRdb and not from the paper's own processing. The sample has about 610,000 distinct CDR3 sequences, about 16% seen once. Time point denoted: newly diagnosed GD, antithyroid drugs for less than 3 months. Construction of the TCR library relied on RNA isolated from PBMCs. This clonotype appeared many times. Germline CDR1 reads SGHRS; CDR2 reads YFSETQ. Trimming cost V 4 bases and J 1 base; bases outside gene matches: 6. The CDR3 has 15 residues. The same sample was also used in a study of T cells in Graves' hyperthyroidism and ophthalmopathy. Turning to that study: The study enrolled patients aged 18 to 65 with newly diagnosed hyperthyroidism of under 2 months' duration. For ophthalmopathy, model prediction preceded onset by a median roughly 6.2 months.

This receptor was taken from a young man with Graves disease. The gene calls are TRBV5-1 and TRBJ2-7, with 9 bases identical to TRBD1. The sample in question was peripheral blood mononuclear cells (PBMCs), obtained at new diagnosis, from a patient treated with antithyroid drugs. The CDR3 DNA sequence: TGCGCCAGCAGCGACTCCGGGACAGGGTCCTACGAGCAGTACTTC. Amino acids: CASSDSGTGSYEQYF. Full variable domain (remainder filled in from reference TRBV5-1 and TRBJ2-7): KAGVTQTPRYLIKTRGQQVTLSCSPISGHRSVSWYQQTPGQGLQFLFEYFSETQRNKGNFPGRFSGRQFSNSRSEMNVSTLELGDSALYLCASSDSGTGSYEQYFGPGTRLTVT.